This passage covers 11 T cell receptor beta chains from one sample sequenced in a study of blood T cells in healthy people across ages. A J-beta primer mix and a sample-barcoded 5' primer were used in a second PCR of about 6 to 12 cycles. TCRdb ran MiXCR on the 5' RACE reads and lists one entry per CDR3 protein. Of about 1.7 million distinct CDR3 sequences listed, 28% are singletons. Specimen: blood. These receptors all come from a woman aged 25 to 45 in good health.

This clonotype was observed a few times. The chain is built from TRBV18 and TRBJ2-6; D unclear. The germline V gene encodes CDR1 KGHSH and CDR2 LQKENI. V lost 1 base to trimming and J lost 13 bases, with 11 bases between them. This CDR3 has 13 amino acids. The CDR3 DNA is TGTGCCAGCTCACCACGGACCACCCAAGTCCTGACTTTC. Residues: CASSPRTTQVLTF.

J is TRBJ2-1 and V is TRBV20-1; TRBD2 matches 14 bases. The ends lost 1 base at V and 8 bases at J; junction bases unmatched: 7. This CDR3 region has 16 residues. CDR1 and CDR2 (germline): DFQATT, SNEGSKA (reference sequence). As DNA, the CDR3 is TGCAGTGCTAGAGGACTAGCGGGAGGGCCCTCTGATGAGCAGTTCTTC. Encoded protein: CSARGLAGGPSDEQFF.

Points on this clonotype: The junction does not match germline at one end; this may be a read error. This chain uses TRBV28 with TRBJ1-5; D gene unclear. This CDR3 comprises 15 residues. In germline, CDR1 is MDHEN, CDR2 SYDVKM. The CDR3 sequence is CTSKFYSQVNQPQHF. DNA for the CDR3: TGTACCAGCAAATTTTACAGTCAAGTCAATCAGCCCCAGCATTTT.

This clonotype was observed many times. The chain is built from TRBV6-5 and TRBJ2-5, with a tentative D call TRBD2 (7 bases). The CDR3 loop spans 14 amino acids. Trimming took 6 bases from V and 4 from J, leaving 15 bases between them. CDR1 is MNHEY, CDR2 SVGAGI, per germline. The CDR3 region has the DNA TGTGCCAGCAGCCCAGCGCGGGGGCGAGAGACCCAGTACTTC. Translating it yields CASSPARGRETQYF.

In this sample, this clonotype turned up many times. CDR3 amino acids: CASSLTGSDGYTF. The DNA of the CDR3 is TGTGCCAGCAGTTTGACAGGGTCGGATGGCTACACCTTC. The V and J genes are TRBV7-6 and TRBJ1-2, with 7 bases aligning to TRBD1. J gave up 6 bases and V 6 bases, and 7 bases lay outside the gene matches. Germline V gene sequence: CDR1 SGHVS, CDR2 FNYEAQ. The CDR3 has 13 amino acids. The full variable domain, with the rest looked up from reference TRBV7-6 and TRBJ1-2, is GAGVSQSPRYKVTKRGQDVALRCDPISGHVSLYWYRQALGQGPEFLTYFNYEAQQDKSGLPNDRFSAERPEGSISTLTIQRTEQRDSAMYRCASSLTGSDGYTFGSGTRLTVV.

This clonotype was picked up many times. CDR3 amino acids: CASSLGGVTEIQETQYF. The CDR3 DNA reads as TGTGCCAGCAGCTTAGGAGGGGTGACAGAGATACAAGAGACCCAGTACTTC. This rearrangement joins TRBV7-6 to TRBJ2-5; the D call may be TRBD1 or TRBD2 (5 bases each). Germline V gives CDR1 SGHVS, CDR2 FNYEAQ. V was clipped by 1 base and J by 2 bases, with 17 bases between them. The CDR3 consists of 17 residues. The full variable domain, with the rest looked up from reference TRBV7-6 and TRBJ2-5, is GAGVSQSPRYKVTKRGQDVALRCDPISGHVSLYWYRQALGQGPEFLTYFNYEAQQDKSGLPNDRFSAERPEGSISTLTIQRTEQRDSAMYRCASSLGGVTEIQETQYFGPGTRLLVL.

This clonotype was picked up one time. One junction end disagrees with the germline gene, perhaps due to a read error. This chain links TRBV29-1 with TRBJ2-1; possible D gene TRBD2, 6 bases. This CDR3 is built from 15 residues. Germline lookup yields CDR1 SQVTM and CDR2 ANQGSEA. CDR3 sequence (DNA): TGCAGCGCTCCGCCGAGCCCCGGGAGTAACAATGGGCAGTTCTTC. This encodes CSAPPSPGSNNGQFF.

This clonotype has a count of ten or more. As DNA, the CDR3 is TGTGCCAGCAGCTTAGGTGGACGACAGCTCTTATACGAGCAGTACTTC. Amino acids: CASSLGGRQLLYEQYF. The rearrangement uses TRBV11-2 and TRBJ2-7; D is perhaps TRBD1 (5 bases). Trimming cost V 1 base and J 4 bases, with 17 bases left between them. CDR1 SGHAT and CDR2 FQNNGV come from the germline V gene. This CDR3 contains 16 residues.

The V and J genes are TRBV7-3 and TRBJ2-3; TRBD2 is a possible D gene (5 bases). The germline V and J ends were trimmed by 0 bases and 2 bases, with 12 bases remaining between them. Germline V lookup: CDR1 SGHTA, CDR2 FQGTGA. The CDR3 has 16 amino acids. CDR3 nucleotides: TGTGCCAGCAGCTTAACGGGGAGCGGTAACACAGATACGCAGTATTTT. The encoded protein is CASSLTGSGNTDTQYF.

The table lists this clonotype with many counts. The chain uses TRBV15 and TRBJ2-7; tentative D call: TRBD2 (6 bases). V was trimmed by 2 bases and J by 1 base, leaving 12 bases between them. The germline CDR1 and CDR2 sequences are LNHNV and YYDKDF (reference sequence). The CDR3 consists of 15 residues. The CDR3 loop is CATSRLRLGSYEQYF. CDR3 sequence (DNA): TGTGCCACCAGCAGACTGCGACTAGGATCCTACGAGCAGTACTTC.

This rearrangement joins TRBV3-1 to TRBJ2-7, with TRBD2 matching 7 bases. Losses at the gene ends were 0 bases for V and 5 bases for J; bases not matched to a gene: 10. The CDR3 extends over 16 amino acids. In germline, CDR1 is LGHDT, CDR2 YNNKEL (reference sequence). The CDR3, as DNA: TGTGCCAGCAGCCAAGATCTTGCGGGCCGGGGGGACGAGCAGTACTTC. Translation gives CASSQDLAGRGDEQYF.